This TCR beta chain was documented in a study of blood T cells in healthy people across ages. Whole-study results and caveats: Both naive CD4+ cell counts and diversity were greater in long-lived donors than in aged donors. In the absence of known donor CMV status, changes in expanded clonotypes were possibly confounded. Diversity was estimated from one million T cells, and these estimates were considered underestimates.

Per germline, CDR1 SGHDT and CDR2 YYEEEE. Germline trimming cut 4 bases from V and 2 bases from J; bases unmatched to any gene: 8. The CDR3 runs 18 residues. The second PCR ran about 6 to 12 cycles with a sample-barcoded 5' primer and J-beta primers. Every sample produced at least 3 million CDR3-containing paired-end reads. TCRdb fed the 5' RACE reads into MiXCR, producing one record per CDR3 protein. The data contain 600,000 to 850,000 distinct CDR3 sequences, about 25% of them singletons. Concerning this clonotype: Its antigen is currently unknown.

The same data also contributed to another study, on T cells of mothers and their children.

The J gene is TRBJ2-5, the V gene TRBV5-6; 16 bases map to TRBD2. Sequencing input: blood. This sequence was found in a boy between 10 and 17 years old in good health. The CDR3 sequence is CASSPGTSGRAFQETQYF. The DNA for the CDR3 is TGTGCCAGCAGCCCCGGGACTAGCGGGAGGGCCTTTCAAGAGACCCAGTACTTC. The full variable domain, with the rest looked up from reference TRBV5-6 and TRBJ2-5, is DAGVTQSPTHLIKTRGQQVTLRCSPKSGHDTVSWYQQALGQGPQFIFQYYEEEERQRGNFPDRFSGHQFPNYSSELNVNALLLGDSALYLCASSPGTSGRAFQETQYFGPGTRLLVL.